A selection of T cell receptor beta chains follows, all from one sample in a study of shared clonotypes between healthy human individuals. Assay: immunoSEQ multiplex PCR; the TCRdb copy retains only in-frame clones and omits some. The table has roughly 720,000 clones, 80% to 95% seen once; the top ten hold approximately 35%. The sequenced sample was memory CD8+ T cells from PBMCs. All receptors come from a man in his late teens or twenties in good health. Some clones in this sample may be carry-over from other donors' samples. Each CDR3 is given with its conserved first and last residue. A D gene is named only where the DNA matches it firmly.

d_gene,j_gene,v_gene,CDR3nt,CDR3aa
TRBD2,TRBJ2-1,TRBV10-3,TGTGCCATCATGAAGAGAGCGGGAGAGTCCTACAATGAGCAGTTCTTC,CAIMKRAGESYNEQFF
.,TRBJ2-5,TRBV19,TGTGCCAGTAGTATCTTCGGGACGGCCGATGAAGAGACCCAGTACTTC,CASSIFGTADEETQYF
.,TRBJ1-1,TRBV5-1,TGCGCCAGCAGCCCTACAGGCACGAACACTGAAGCTTTCTTT,CASSPTGTNTEAFF
.,TRBJ2-3,TRBV28,TGTGCCAGCAGTTTTGCGGGAAGTCCAGATACGCAGTATTTT,CASSFAGSPDTQYF
TRBD1,TRBJ1-3,TRBV11-1,TGTGCCAGCAGCTTCGCCCGGACAGGGCGCTCTGGAAACACCATATATTTT,CASSFARTGRSGNTIYF
TRBD1,TRBJ2-1,TRBV5-6,TGTGCCAGCAAATACAGGGGCGGGTACAATGAGCAGTTCTTC,CASKYRGGYNEQFF
.,TRBJ2-7,TRBV10-2,TGCGCCAGCAGTGGAACGGACGGCCCCTACGAGCAGTACTTC,CASSGTDGPYEQYF
.,TRBJ2-2,TRBV7-3,TGTGCCAGCAGCTTGGTCACAGGGGCCGACCTCCCTAGCGACGGGGAGCTGTTTTTT,CASSLVTGADLPSDGELFF
.,TRBJ1-5,TRBV7-9,TGTGCCAGCAGCTTAGCGATTCAGCCCCAGCATTTT,CASSLAIQPQHF
TRBD2,TRBJ2-7,TRBV2,TGTGCCAGCAGTGAACTAGCGGGGGGTCCGGGGGAGCAGTACTTC,CASSELAGGPGEQYF
.,TRBJ2-7,TRBV13,TGTGCCAGCAGCACCTGGGACCGAGGCTACGAGCAGTACTTC,CASSTWDRGYEQYF
.,TRBJ2-1,TRBV29-1,TGCAGCGTTGAAGGCGGCAGGGCCACCTACAATGAGCAGTTCTTC,CSVEGGRATYNEQFF
.,TRBJ2-7,TRBV5-6,TGTGCCAGCAGCGTAGGCCTCTCCTGGGAGCAGTACTTC,CASSVGLSWEQYF